This T cell receptor (beta chain) stems from a study of cytomegalovirus exposure and HLA in healthy donors. This clone was seen just once. PCR was performed using 60 Vbeta and 13 Jbeta primers. Produced via immunoSEQ multiplex PCR; TCRdb's table is partial and in-frame only. The sample has over 150,000 clones; approximately 80% are singletons. The CDR3 spans 14 residues. From germline, CDR1 is MDHEN and CDR2 SYDVKM. V dropped 9 bases and J dropped 4 bases, with 16 bases sitting between them. This chain links TRBV28 with TRBJ1-3; D is undetermined. The clonotype was recovered from a woman in her 30s in good health and CMV-seronegative. The specimen sequenced was PBMCs. The CDR3 bases are TGTGCCAGTATTGCACCGAGCGACGGAAACACCATATATTTT. Amino acid sequence: CASIAPSDGNTIYF.